This record looks at one T cell receptor beta chain sequence and its context. Its target is not known. The identical CDR3 is also encoded by other nucleotide sequences in the sample. The data derive from a study of beta chain features in type 1 diabetes. Findings and caveats of the study: Moderate yet significant TCRB CDR3 shortening was seen in Type 1 diabetes patients in all four CD4+ subsets.

Trimming shortened V by 6 bases and J by 5 bases, and 13 bases separated the two germline ends. The CDR3 runs 13 residues. Per the germline V gene, CDR1 is LGHNT and CDR2 is FRNRAP. The entirety of the isolated RNA underwent reverse transcription, so expressed TCRB transcripts were sequenced. Clones were sequenced by immunoSEQ multiplex PCR, and TCRdb holds only the in-frame ones, with some missing. This sample has 600,000 to 700,000 clones, with around 12% found just once. The V gene is TRBV12-5, the J gene TRBJ1-1; D may be TRBD1 (6 bases). The sample consisted of naive CD4+ T cells from blood. This receptor was taken from a man aged 25-40 years with type 1 diabetes. CDR3 nucleotide sequence: TGTGCTAGTGGCCTAGAGGGGGGTACTGAAGCTTTCTTT. It translates to CASGLEGGTEAFF.